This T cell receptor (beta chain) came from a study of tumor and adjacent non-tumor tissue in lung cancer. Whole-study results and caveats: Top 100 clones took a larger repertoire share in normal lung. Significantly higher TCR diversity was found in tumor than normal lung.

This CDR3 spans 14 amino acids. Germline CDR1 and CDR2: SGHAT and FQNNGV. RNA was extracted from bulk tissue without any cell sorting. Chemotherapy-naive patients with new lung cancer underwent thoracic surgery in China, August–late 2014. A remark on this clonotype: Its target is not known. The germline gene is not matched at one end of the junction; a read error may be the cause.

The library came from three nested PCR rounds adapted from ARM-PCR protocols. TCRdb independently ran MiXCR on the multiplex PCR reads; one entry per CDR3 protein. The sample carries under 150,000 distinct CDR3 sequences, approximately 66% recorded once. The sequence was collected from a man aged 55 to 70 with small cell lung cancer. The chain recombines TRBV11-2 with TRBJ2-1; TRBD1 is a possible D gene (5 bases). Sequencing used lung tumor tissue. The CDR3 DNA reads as TGTGCCAGCCAGAAGCTTCAGGGCGACAATGAGCATTTCTTC. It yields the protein CASQKLQGDNEHFF. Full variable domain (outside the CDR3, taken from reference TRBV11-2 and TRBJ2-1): EAGVAQSPRYKIIEKRQSVAFWCNPISGHATLYWYQQILGQGPKLLIQFQNNGVVDDSQLPKDRFSAERLKGVDSTLKIQPAKLEDSAVYLCASQKLQGDNEHFFGPGTRLTVL.